The sequence of this T cell receptor (beta chain) was determined in a study of cytomegalovirus exposure and HLA in healthy donors. Across the study: The same platform used for the approximately 700 first-cohort repertoires was also used for the 120 or so validation repertoires, as a later analysis reported. Study-level results: Cytomegalovirus-associated TCR beta chains were listed, numbering 150 to 200.

CDR1 SEHNR and CDR2 FQNEAQ come from the germline V gene (reference sequence). There are 15 residues in the CDR3. V was clipped by 5 bases and J by 11 bases, with 23 bases between them. This table comes from immunoSEQ multiplex PCR, and its TCRdb copy is limited to in-frame clones, with some not included. The repertoire holds about 120,000 clones, with around 89% as singletons. This clone was picked up one time. Its antigen is still unknown. The rearrangement links TRBV7-9 to TRBJ2-3, with D perhaps matching TRBD1 (6 bases). The receptor was derived from a woman aged 25 to 39 in good health and CMV-seropositive. The source material was PBMCs. The CDR3 loop reads CASSTPGAPEWGQYF. DNA for the CDR3: TGTGCCAGCAGCACCCCAGGGGCCCCAGAGTGGGGGCAGTATTTT.